The clone carrying this TCR beta chain was seen a single time. This specimen belongs to a study of blood T cell repertoires in COVID-19. Enrollees, about 18 to 89 years old, lived in approximately 25 US areas. Among Cohort 3 donors, those recovered had two negative PCRs, clearance, or symptom resolution. Original methodology: Reference gene primer amplification gave estimated nucleated cell counts. Profiling relied on immunoSEQ multiplex PCR, and the TCRdb table lists in-frame clones only, not all of them. The V and J calls and clone size were taken over from that table, and D and trimming were inferred from the DNA. Seen here are roughly 280,000 clones, about 87% observed once, and the top ten hold under 3.5%. Germline loops: CDR1 MDHEN, CDR2 SYDVKM. Germline trimming cut 5 bases from V and 8 bases from J; bases unmatched to any gene: 8. CDR3 length: 14 residues.

This chain links TRBV28 with TRBJ1-4; 7 positions agree with TRBD1. The TCR comes from a woman aged 45-59 years who had recovered from COVID-19. Sequenced sample: PBMCs or T cells enriched from blood (not recorded which). The CDR3 here is CASSGGGKEEKLFF. The CDR3 DNA is TGTGCCAGCAGTGGAGGGGGCAAAGAGGAAAAACTGTTTTTT.